These T cell receptor beta chains were read from a single sample in a study of neurological immune-mediated disorders. TCRdb re-derived calls from the 5' RACE reads in MiXCR, one entry per CDR3 protein. The profile shows tens of thousands of distinct CDR3 sequences, roughly an eighth of them singletons. The sequencing input was CD4+ T cells from blood. These receptor sequences come from a female donor with HTLV-1-associated myelopathy (HAM/TSP). CDR3s include the opening cysteine and the closing phenylalanine or tryptophan. A D gene is named only where the DNA matches it firmly. Some rows mark clone size as missing; the rest say once, few, many or name a class of expanded clone.

D | size | J | V | CDR3 | DNA
. | medium-sized | TRBJ2-7 | TRBV3-1 | CASSPGPAQIEQYF | TGTGCCAGCAGCCCCGGACCAGCCCAGATCGAGCAGTACTTC
. | many | TRBJ1-4 | TRBV9 | CASSSSGTANEKLFF | TGTGCCAGCAGCAGCTCCGGAACAGCTAATGAAAAACTGTTTTTT
. | many | TRBJ2-7 | TRBV6-6 | CASSLTTDSYEQYF | TGTGCCAGCAGTTTGACAACCGACTCCTACGAGCAGTACTTC
. | . | TRBJ2-1 | TRBV23-1 | CASSQSHEQFF | TGCGCCAGCAGTCAATCGCATGAGCAGTTCTTC
. | . | TRBJ1-1 | TRBV5-1 | CASRLGRKINTEAFF | TGCGCCAGCAGATTAGGAAGAAAGATTAACACTGAAGCTTTCTTT
. | medium-sized | TRBJ2-5 | TRBV5-1 | CASSLQGSGVETQYF | TGCGCCAGCAGCTTGCAGGGATCCGGAGTAGAGACCCAGTACTTC
TRBD1 | many | TRBJ1-3 | TRBV20-1 | CSAKRDRAGNTIYF | TGCAGTGCTAAGAGAGACAGGGCTGGAAACACCATATATTTT
TRBD1 | many | TRBJ1-3 | TRBV6-5 | CASSLTGGGGNTIYF | TGTGCCAGCAGTTTGACAGGGGGCGGTGGAAACACCATATATTTT
. | medium-sized | TRBJ1-2 | TRBV10-3 | CAISSTGSGYTF | TGTGCCATCAGCTCTACAGGGAGCGGCTACACCTTC
. | many | TRBJ1-5 | TRBV20-1 | CSARDQERGGLSNQPQHF | TGCAGTGCTAGAGATCAGGAGCGGGGTGGTCTGAGCAATCAGCCCCAGCATTTT
TRBD1 | many | TRBJ2-7 | TRBV5-1 | CASSPGQEAEQYF | TGCGCCAGCAGCCCGGGACAGGAGGCAGAGCAGTACTTC
. | many | TRBJ1-2 | TRBV7-2 | CASSLGWGDYGYTF | TGTGCCAGCAGCTTAGGATGGGGTGACTATGGCTACACCTTC
. | many | TRBJ2-1 | TRBV29-1 | CSVVLFQFF | TGCAGCGTTGTACTATTTCAGTTCTTC
. | many | TRBJ1-2 | TRBV18 | CASSQAGLYGYTF | TGTGCCAGCTCACAGGCTGGTCTCTATGGCTACACCTTC
TRBD1 | many | TRBJ2-5 | TRBV2 | CASTPDRAQETQYF | TGTGCCAGCACACCAGACAGGGCACAAGAGACCCAGTACTTC
. | . | TRBJ1-1 | TRBV5-1 | CASQGTGTEAFF | TGCGCCAGCCAAGGGACGGGCACTGAAGCTTTCTTT
. | many | TRBJ2-2 | TRBV5-1 | CASSDSGPEAGELFF | TGCGCCAGCAGCGACAGCGGGCCGGAAGCCGGGGAGCTGTTTTTT
TRBD2 | . | TRBJ2-7 | TRBV29-1 | CSVAGEGSDRYF | TGCAGCGTTGCGGGGGAGGGGTCCGATCGGTACTTC
TRBD2 | many | TRBJ2-1 | TRBV10-3 | CAISVPSGGATEQFF | TGTGCCATCAGTGTCCCTAGCGGGGGGGCCACTGAGCAGTTCTTC
. | many | TRBJ2-1 | TRBV11-1 | CASSLDRAYNEQFF | TGTGCCAGCAGCTTAGATAGGGCATACAATGAGCAGTTCTTC
TRBD1 | many | TRBJ2-1 | TRBV5-1 | CASSLLPQGSWNNEQFF | TGCGCCAGCAGCCTCCTCCCACAGGGGAGTTGGAACAATGAGCAGTTCTTC
. | . | TRBJ2-3 | TRBV5-1 | CASRGGTASGTDTQYF | TGTGCCAGCAGAGGAGGGACGGCTAGCGGCACAGATACGCAGTATTTT
TRBD2 | many | TRBJ2-7 | TRBV7-9 | CASSPSGRAISEQYF | TGTGCCAGCAGCCCGAGCGGGAGGGCCATAAGCGAGCAGTACTTC
TRBD1 | many | TRBJ1-1 | TRBV5-6 | CASSLRTGGTEAFF | TGTGCCAGCAGCCTCAGGACAGGGGGCACTGAAGCTTTCTTT
. | . | TRBJ1-6 | TRBV12-5 | CASGLDRFGLNF | TGTGCTAGTGGTTTGGACAGGTTTGGCCTCAACTTT
. | many | TRBJ2-2 | TRBV7-2 | CASSLHSSGGELFF | TGTGCCAGCAGCTTACATTCCTCGGGCGGGGAGCTGTTTTTT
TRBD2 | many | TRBJ2-1 | TRBV19 | CASMRSGLASNEQFF | TGTGCCAGTATGAGGTCAGGACTAGCGTCCAATGAGCAGTTCTTC
TRBD2 | many | TRBJ2-2 | TRBV20-1 | CSARDEGRGGHTGELFF | TGCAGTGCTAGAGATGAAGGGCGGGGGGGCCACACCGGGGAGCTGTTTTTT
. | many | TRBJ2-1 | TRBV5-1 | CASSADYNEQFF | TGCGCCAGCAGCGCGGACTACAATGAGCAGTTCTTC
TRBD1 | . | TRBJ2-5 | TRBV20-1 | CSAAGTGAKETQYF | TGCAGTGCTGCCGGGACAGGGGCCAAAGAGACCCAGTACTTC
. | . | TRBJ1-5 | TRBV7-9 | CASSSDDRRGQPQHF | TGTGCCAGCAGCTCAGACGACAGGCGGGGTCAGCCCCAGCATTTT
. | many | TRBJ1-5 | TRBV20-1 | CSASSTDSNQPQHF | TGCAGTGCTAGCTCAACAGATAGCAATCAGCCCCAGCATTTT
. | many | TRBJ2-1 | TRBV5-5 | CASSLYVATNSYNEQFF | TGTGCCAGCAGCTTGTATGTGGCGACAAACTCCTACAATGAGCAGTTCTTC
. | many | TRBJ2-7 | TRBV28 | CASSQTGYEQYF | TGTGCCAGCAGTCAAACAGGCTACGAGCAGTACTTC
. | . | TRBJ2-1 | TRBV5-1 | CASSLASGQGYRGSYNEQFF | TGCGCCAGCAGCTTGGCCAGCGGGCAGGGGTACAGGGGCTCCTACAATGAGCAGTTCTTC